The clone carrying this T cell receptor (beta chain) was counted at least ten times. Its antigen is unidentified. This CDR3 region has 15 residues. Trimming pared 0 bases from V and 5 bases from J, leaving 13 bases between. Germline V CDR1 and CDR2: SQVTM, ANQGSEA. Unique molecular identifiers were incorporated into the prepared TCRbeta library. TCRdb fed the PCR reads into MiXCR, producing one record per CDR3 protein. The repertoire holds hundreds of thousands of distinct CDR3 sequences, 6.5% to 9% seen once, with approximately 9.6% in the top ten. The data originate from a study of T-cell reconstitution after alpha-beta-depleted transplantation in children. Study-wide results and caveats: There were reportedly several hundred expanded graft clones from which alpha-beta T cells came about two months after transplant. Once a year had passed after transplant, T-cell counts and diversity came mostly from newly produced T cells. Some patients showed high day-60 TCRbeta diversity, which derived from surviving recipient T cells and thymic progenitors.

The sequence was obtained from a female patient aged 2-9 years who had a stem cell transplant for Fanconi anemia, so the T cells may come from the graft donor. Sequenced here: peripheral blood, sampled 360 days after TCRalphabeta/CD19-depleted stem cell transplant. The genes are TRBV29-1 and TRBJ1-4; TRBD1 might be the D (6 bases). The CDR3 reads CSVEEGGGGNEKLFF. For the CDR3, the DNA is TGCAGCGTTGAAGAGGGCGGGGGCGGGAATGAAAAACTGTTTTTT.